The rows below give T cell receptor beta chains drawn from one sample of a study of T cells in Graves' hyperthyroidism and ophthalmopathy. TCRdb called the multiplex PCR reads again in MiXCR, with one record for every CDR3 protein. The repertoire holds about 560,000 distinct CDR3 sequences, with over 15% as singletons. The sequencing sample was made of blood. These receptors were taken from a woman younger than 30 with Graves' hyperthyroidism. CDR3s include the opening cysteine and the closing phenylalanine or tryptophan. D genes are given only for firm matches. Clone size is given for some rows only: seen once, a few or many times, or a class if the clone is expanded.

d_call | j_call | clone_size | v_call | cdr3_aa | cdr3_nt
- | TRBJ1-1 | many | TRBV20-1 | CSAPTDIGTEAFF | TGCAGTGCTCCGACGGATATCGGCACTGAAGCTTTCTTT
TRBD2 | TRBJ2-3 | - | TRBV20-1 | CGARVVLRGVETDTQYF | TGCGGTGCTAGAGTGGTCTTGCGGGGGGTGGAAACAGATACGCAGTATTTT
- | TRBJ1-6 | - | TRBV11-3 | CASSPPYNSPLHF | TGTGCCAGCTCACCCCCCTATAATTCACCCCTCCACTTT
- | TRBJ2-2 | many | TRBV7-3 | CASRESGPANTGELFF | TGTGCCAGCAGGGAGTCGGGGCCTGCGAACACCGGGGAGCTGTTTTTT
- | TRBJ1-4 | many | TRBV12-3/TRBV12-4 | CASSLLREKLFF | TGTGCCAGCAGTTTATTGAGGGAAAAACTGTTTTTT
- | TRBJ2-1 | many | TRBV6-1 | CASSTMILSNNEQFF | TGTGCCAGCTCCACCATGATACTAAGCAACAATGAGCAGTTCTTC
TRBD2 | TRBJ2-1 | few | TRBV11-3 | CASSSPTSGRAVAEQFF | TGTGCCAGCAGCTCCCCGACTAGCGGGAGGGCCGTGGCGGAGCAGTTCTTC
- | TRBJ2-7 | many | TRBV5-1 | CASSLGGSTTYEQYF | TGCGCCAGCAGCTTGGGAGGGTCCACCACCTACGAGCAGTACTTC
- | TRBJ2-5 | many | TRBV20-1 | CSARVEGPQETQYF | TGCAGTGCTAGAGTGGAGGGGCCGCAGGAGACCCAGTACTTC
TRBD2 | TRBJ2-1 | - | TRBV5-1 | CASSLDRGGSYNEQFF | TGCGCCAGCAGCCTGGACCGGGGGGGCTCCTACAATGAGCAGTTCTTC
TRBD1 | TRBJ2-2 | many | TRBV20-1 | CSVGTVTGELFF | TGCAGTGTGGGGACAGTAACCGGGGAGCTGTTTTTT
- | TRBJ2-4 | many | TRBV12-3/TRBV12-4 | CASSPGAKVQYF | TGTGCCAGCAGTCCCGGGGCCAAGGTTCAGTACTTC
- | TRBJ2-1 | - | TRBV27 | CASSLSVRQSYNEQFF | TGTGCCAGCAGTTTATCGGTGAGACAGAGCTACAATGAGCAGTTCTTC
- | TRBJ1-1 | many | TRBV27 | CASSSFMNTEAFF | TGTGCCAGCAGTTCATTCATGAACACTGAAGCTTTCTTT
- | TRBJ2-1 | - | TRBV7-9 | CASILWDNKDEQFF | TGTGCCAGCATCCTGTGGGACAATAAGGATGAGCAGTTCTTC
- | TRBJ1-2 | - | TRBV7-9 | CASSFNKGGLHGYTF | TGTGCCAGCAGCTTCAATAAGGGAGGGTTACATGGCTACACCTTC
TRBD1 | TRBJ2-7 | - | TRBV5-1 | CASSSFPGTAYEQYF | TGCGCCAGCAGCTCATTTCCCGGGACAGCGTACGAGCAGTACTTC
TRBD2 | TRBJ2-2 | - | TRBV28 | CASSPGWAGGQALFF | TGTGCCAGCAGCCCCGGCTGGGCGGGAGGGCAAGCGCTGTTTTTT
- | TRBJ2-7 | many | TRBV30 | CAWSRQGIYEQYF | TGTGCCTGGAGTAGGCAGGGGATCTACGAGCAGTACTTC
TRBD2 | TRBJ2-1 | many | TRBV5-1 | CASSLELAALNEQFF | TGCGCCAGCAGCTTGGAACTAGCGGCTTTGAATGAGCAGTTCTTC
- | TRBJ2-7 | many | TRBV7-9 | CASSFGTNYEQYF | TGTGCCAGCAGCTTTGGCACCAACTACGAGCAGTACTTC
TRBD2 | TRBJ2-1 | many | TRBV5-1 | CASSLDSGRTYNEQFF | TGCGCCAGCAGCTTGGATAGCGGGAGGACATACAATGAGCAGTTCTTC
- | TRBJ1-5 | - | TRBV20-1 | CSAADNYQPQHF | TGCAGTGCAGCGGACAATTATCAGCCCCAGCATTTT
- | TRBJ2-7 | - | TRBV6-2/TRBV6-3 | CASSYWYEQYF | TGTGCCAGCAGTTACTGGTACGAGCAGTACTTC
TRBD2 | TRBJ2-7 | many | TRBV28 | CASSLYRLAELLEQYF | TGTGCCAGCAGTTTATACCGACTAGCGGAGCTACTAGAGCAGTACTTC
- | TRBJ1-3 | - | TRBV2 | CASSKDLPRGGNTIYF | TGTGCCAGCAGTAAAGATTTGCCCCGAGGAGGAAACACCATATATTTT
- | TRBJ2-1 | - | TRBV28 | CASSLSLVGVVNEQFF | TGTGCCAGCAGTTTAAGTCTAGTGGGAGTCGTCAATGAGCAGTTCTTC
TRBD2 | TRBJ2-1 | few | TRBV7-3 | CASSFSGGATNEQFF | TGTGCCAGCAGCTTTAGCGGGGGGGCCACGAATGAGCAGTTCTTC
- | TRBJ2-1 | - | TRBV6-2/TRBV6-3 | CASSKTALSSYNEQFF | TGTGCCAGCAGTAAAACTGCGCTAAGCTCCTACAATGAGCAGTTCTTC
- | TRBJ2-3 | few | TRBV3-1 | CASSQLGSEVIADTQYF | TGTGCCAGCAGCCAACTCGGGAGCGAGGTAATCGCAGATACGCAGTATTTT
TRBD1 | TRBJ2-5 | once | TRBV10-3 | CATRGQGRKTQYF | TGTGCCACCCGAGGACAGGGTAGGAAGACCCAGTACTTC
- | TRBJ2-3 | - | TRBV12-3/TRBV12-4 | CASKYFTDTQYF | TGTGCCAGCAAGTACTTCACAGATACGCAGTATTTT
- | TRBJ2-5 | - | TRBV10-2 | CASTNKETQYF | TGCGCCAGCACCAACAAAGAGACCCAGTACTTC
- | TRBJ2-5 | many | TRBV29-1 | CSSTLDSQETQYF | TGCAGCTCCACCCTCGACAGCCAAGAGACCCAGTACTTC
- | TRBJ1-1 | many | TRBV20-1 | CSASGATEAFF | TGCAGTGCATCCGGGGCCACTGAAGCTTTCTTT
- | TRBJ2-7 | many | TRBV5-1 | CASSLDPESWVTYEQYF | TGCGCCAGCAGCTTGGACCCAGAGTCTTGGGTAACCTACGAGCAGTACTTC
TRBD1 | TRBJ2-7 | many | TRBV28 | CASSLLGTGGGMQYF | TGTGCCAGCAGTTTATTGGGGACAGGGGGCGGTATGCAGTACTTC
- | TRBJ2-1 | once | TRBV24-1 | CATSDLLASEEQFF | TGTGCCACCAGTGATTTGTTGGCAAGCGAGGAGCAGTTCTTC
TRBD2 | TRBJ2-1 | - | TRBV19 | CASSIASGRYYNEQFF | TGTGCCAGTAGTATCGCTAGCGGGAGATATTACAATGAGCAGTTCTTC